This T cell receptor (beta chain) comes out of a study of cytomegalovirus exposure and HLA in healthy donors. Study-level results: The classifier reportedly diagnosed cytomegalovirus status with high specificity and sensitivity. Solely CMV serostatus was available to characterize immune exposure. It is likely that the observed cluster of highly shared sequence variants was a sequencing artifact.

Donors likely had unrecorded immune exposures despite being nominally healthy when sampled. With respect to this clone: Its specificity is unknown.

Amplification used 60 Vbeta primers and 13 Jbeta primers. Only in-frame clones appear in the TCRdb table, and some are missing; sequencing was by immunoSEQ multiplex PCR. Here the sample spans about 210,000 clones, about four fifths being singletons. With V trimmed by 3 bases and J by 8 bases, 5 bases remained unmatched. Germline loops: CDR1 KGHSH, CDR2 LQKENI. The CDR3 totals 14 residues. The sequencing sample was made of PBMCs. The TCR sequence derives from a woman aged 50 to 60 in good health and CMV-seropositive. The chain recombines TRBV18 with TRBJ1-1; 11 bases agree with TRBD1. CDR3 loop: CASSPRDRGTEAFF. Here the CDR3 DNA reads TGTGCCAGCTCACCCCGGGACAGGGGGACCGAAGCTTTCTTT.